A selection of T cell receptor beta chains follows, all from one sample in a study of blood T cell repertoires in COVID-19. Data came from immunoSEQ multiplex PCR; TCRdb stores just in-frame clones and leaves some out. The sample carries some 220,000 clones, approximately 85% recorded once. Specimen: peripheral blood. These receptors originate from a man in his fifties or sixties with COVID-19, enrolled during active disease. Each CDR3 is given with its conserved first and last residue. Each record gives: D gene, J gene, V gene, clone size, CDR3 DNA, CDR3 protein. The D gene is left open where the match is weak. A row's size may be missing; if present it is once, few, many or a size class.

TRBD2 TRBJ2-3 TRBV14 - TGTGCCAGCAGCTACACTAGCGGGGCGACTCCCCTTGAAGATACGCAGTATTTT CASSYTSGATPLEDTQYF
- TRBJ1-1 TRBV10-3 - TGTGCCATCAGCGAGAGCCCGAACACTGAAGCTTTCTTT CAISESPNTEAFF
- TRBJ2-2 TRBV24-1 few TGTGCCACCAGACAGAGCACCGGGGAGCTGTTTTTT CATRQSTGELFF
TRBD1 TRBJ1-2 TRBV6-2/TRBV6-3 - TGTGCCAGCAGTTACTCGTTGGGGACAGGGTACTATGGCTACACCTTC CASSYSLGTGYYGYTF
- TRBJ1-2 TRBV12-3/TRBV12-4 few TGTGCCAGCAGTCCACAGGTTAACTATGGCTACACCTTC CASSPQVNYGYTF
TRBD1 TRBJ1-6 TRBV5-4 - TGTGCCAGCAGCTCGGGGACAGCGAGAAGCTCCTATAATTCACCCCTCCACTTT CASSSGTARSSYNSPLHF
TRBD1 TRBJ2-3 TRBV7-8 - TGTGCCAGCAGCACCTTGACAGGGCTATCAGATACGCAGTATTTT CASSTLTGLSDTQYF
- TRBJ2-7 TRBV11-3 - TGTGCCAGCAGCTCCCGGAGCTCCTACGAGCAGTACTTC CASSSRSSYEQYF
- TRBJ1-2 TRBV18 - TGTGCCAGCTCATCGTCGCCACCCCGGGAGTACTATGGCTACACCTTC CASSSSPPREYYGYTF
TRBD2 TRBJ2-5 TRBV7-8 few TGTGCCAGCAGCGAGCGGGGGTTTCGGGAGACCCAGTACTTC CASSERGFRETQYF
- TRBJ1-3 TRBV6-6 - TGTGCCAGCAGTTCGCAGACACGTTCTGGAAACACCATATATTTT CASSSQTRSGNTIYF
- TRBJ1-1 TRBV7-9 - TGTGCCAGCAGCTCCGAGGGGGTGGGAACTGAAGCTTTCTTT CASSSEGVGTEAFF
- TRBJ1-2 TRBV3-1/TRBV3-2 - TGTGCCAGCAGCCCGCCCTTTCAGCCGGGTGGCTACACCTTC CASSPPFQPGGYTF
- TRBJ2-1 TRBV15 - TGTGCCACCAGCAGGTCTGGACACTACAATGAGCAGTTCTTC CATSRSGHYNEQFF
- TRBJ1-1 TRBV5-1 - TGCGCCAGCAGCTTGACACCAGAGAACACTGAAGCTTTCTTT CASSLTPENTEAFF
TRBD1 TRBJ2-4 TRBV5-1 - TGCGCCAGCAGCATAGGACAGGGGGAAAACATTCAGTACTTC CASSIGQGENIQYF
TRBD1 TRBJ1-1 TRBV7-2 once TGTGCCAGCAGCCTAACAGGGGGCCCAACTGAAGCTTTCTTT CASSLTGGPTEAFF
TRBD2 TRBJ2-1 TRBV14 - TGTGCCAGCAGCCAAGCAAGACTAGCGGGGGGTTACAATGAGCAGTTCTTC CASSQARLAGGYNEQFF
- TRBJ1-2 TRBV24-1 - TGTGCCACCAGTGAGCTAAACCTTGGCTACACCTTC CATSELNLGYTF
- TRBJ1-2 TRBV27 - TGTGCCAGCAGTTTGTACTCTAACTATGGCTACACCTTC CASSLYSNYGYTF
TRBD1 TRBJ1-4 TRBV7-9 - TGTGCCAGCAGCCGAGGGACAGCTAATGAAAAACTGTTTTTT CASSRGTANEKLFF
- TRBJ2-7 TRBV6-2/TRBV6-3 once TGTGCCAGCAGTCCCATTGGCAGGGTGGTCTCCTACGAGCAGTACTTC CASSPIGRVVSYEQYF
TRBD1 TRBJ1-2 TRBV7-2 - TGTGCCAGCAGCTTAGACTCCGGGACAGGGTCTTTCTATGGCTACACCTTC CASSLDSGTGSFYGYTF
- TRBJ1-1 TRBV3-1/TRBV3-2 - TGTGCCAGCAGCCAAAAGGGAGCCACTGAAGCTTTCTTT CASSQKGATEAFF
TRBD1 TRBJ2-7 TRBV30 - TGTGCCTGGAGTGGAGACAGGGGTTACGAGCAGTACTTC CAWSGDRGYEQYF
- TRBJ2-7 TRBV7-8 - TGTGCCAGCAGCTCGGAGTACTACGAGCAGTACTTC CASSSEYYEQYF
- TRBJ2-3 TRBV4-2 once TGTGCCAGCAGCCAAGAACTACTTACAGATACGCAGTATTTT CASSQELLTDTQYF
TRBD1 TRBJ1-5 TRBV6-5 once TGTGCCAGCAGTTACTCCTGGACAGGGGATCAGCCCCAGCATTTT CASSYSWTGDQPQHF
TRBD2 TRBJ2-2 TRBV7-3 - TGTGCCAGCAGCATGTTAGCGGGGGCCCAAACCGGGGAGCTGTTTTTT CASSMLAGAQTGELFF
TRBD1 TRBJ2-7 TRBV11-2 few TGTGCCAGCAGCGGACACCACAGGGGACACTACGAGCAGTACTTC CASSGHHRGHYEQYF
TRBD2 TRBJ2-3 TRBV9 many TGTGCCAGCAGCGACCCTCTAGCGGGGGGGAAAGGCACAGATACGCAGTATTTT CASSDPLAGGKGTDTQYF
TRBD1 TRBJ1-6 TRBV19 - TGTGCCAGTACTCTATCCGGGACCGAGCAGGGGGCCCTCCACTTT CASTLSGTEQGALHF
- TRBJ2-7 TRBV19 - TGTGCCAGTAGTGGGGGACTCGAGCAGTACTTC CASSGGLEQYF
TRBD1 TRBJ1-1 TRBV6-4 few TGTGCCAGCAGTGACTCAGGACAGGGGCAAGCTTTCTTT CASSDSGQGQAFF
- TRBJ1-2 TRBV7-2 many TGTGCCAGCAGCTCCGGGACTTCTCAGGATGGCTACACCTTC CASSSGTSQDGYTF
- TRBJ1-1 TRBV30 few TGTGCCTGGACCGGAATTAAAACTATTGAAGCTTTCTTT CAWTGIKTIEAFF
TRBD1 TRBJ1-5 TRBV6-6 - TGTGCCACAAACACACGGGACAGTAATCGGCCCCAGCATTTT CATNTRDSNRPQHF
- TRBJ1-2 TRBV25-1 - TGTGCCAGCCGAGACGCGGGCTATGGCTACACCTTC CASRDAGYGYTF
TRBD1 TRBJ1-2 TRBV5-1 - TGCGCCAGCAGCTTGGGGGACAGGGCGAGCTATGGCTACACCTTC CASSLGDRASYGYTF
- TRBJ1-5 TRBV5-8 - TGTGCCAGCAGTACAGGTGTTGTTCAGCCCCAGCATTTT CASSTGVVQPQHF
- TRBJ2-6 TRBV3-1/TRBV3-2 - TGTGCCAGCAGCCACCACCGAGGGGGCTCTGGGGCCAACGTCCTGACTTTC CASSHHRGGSGANVLTF
- TRBJ2-5 TRBV11-1 - TGTGCCAGCAGCCCGCCGACCGGGTACCAAGAGACCCAGTACTTC CASSPPTGYQETQYF
- TRBJ1-4 TRBV2 - TGTGCCAGCAGGGACATTCCTGAAAAACTGTTTTTT CASRDIPEKLFF
- TRBJ2-7 TRBV6-5 - TGTGCCAGCCCTCGGGACACTAGTTCCGAGCAGTACTTC CASPRDTSSEQYF